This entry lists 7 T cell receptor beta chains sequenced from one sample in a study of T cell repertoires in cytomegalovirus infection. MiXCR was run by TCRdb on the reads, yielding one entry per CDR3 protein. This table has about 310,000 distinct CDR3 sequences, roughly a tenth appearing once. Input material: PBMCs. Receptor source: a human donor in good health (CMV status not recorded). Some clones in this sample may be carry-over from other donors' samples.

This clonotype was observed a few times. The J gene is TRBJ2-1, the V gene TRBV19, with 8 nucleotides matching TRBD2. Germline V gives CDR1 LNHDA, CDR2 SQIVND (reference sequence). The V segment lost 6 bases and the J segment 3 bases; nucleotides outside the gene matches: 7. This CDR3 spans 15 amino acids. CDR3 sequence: CASSSGAGDYNEQFF. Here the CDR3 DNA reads TGTGCCAGTAGCTCCGGAGCGGGGGACTACAATGAGCAGTTCTTC.

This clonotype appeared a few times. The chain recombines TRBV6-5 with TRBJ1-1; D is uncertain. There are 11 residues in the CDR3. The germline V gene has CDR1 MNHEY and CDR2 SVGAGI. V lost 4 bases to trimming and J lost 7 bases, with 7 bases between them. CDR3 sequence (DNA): TGTGCCAGCAGTTGGCGACATGAAGCTTTCTTT. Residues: CASSWRHEAFF.

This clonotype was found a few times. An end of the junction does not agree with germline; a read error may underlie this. CDR3 amino acids: CASSPIPGDTIYF. As DNA, the CDR3 is TGTGCTAGCAGCCCAATACCAGGAGACACCATATATTTT. The chain uses TRBV7-6 and TRBJ1-3; D unresolved. From germline, CDR1 is SGHVS and CDR2 FNYEAQ. The CDR3 contains 13 residues.

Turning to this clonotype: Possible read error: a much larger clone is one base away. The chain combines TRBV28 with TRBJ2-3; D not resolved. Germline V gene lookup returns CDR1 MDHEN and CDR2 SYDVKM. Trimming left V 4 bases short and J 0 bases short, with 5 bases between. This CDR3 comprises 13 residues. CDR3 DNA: TGTGCCAGCAGTTGGTCTAGCACAGATACGCAGTATTTT. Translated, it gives CASSWSSTDTQYF.

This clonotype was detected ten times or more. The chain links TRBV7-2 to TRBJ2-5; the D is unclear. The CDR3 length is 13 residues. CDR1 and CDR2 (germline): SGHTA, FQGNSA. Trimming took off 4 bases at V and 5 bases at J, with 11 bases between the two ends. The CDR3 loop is CASSSLPRETQYF. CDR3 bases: TGTGCCAGCAGCTCTCTACCTCGGGAGACCCAGTACTTC.

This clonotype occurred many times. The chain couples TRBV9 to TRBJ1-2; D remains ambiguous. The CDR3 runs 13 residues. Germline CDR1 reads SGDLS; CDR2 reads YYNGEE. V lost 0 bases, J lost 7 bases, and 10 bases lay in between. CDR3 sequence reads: CASSVVGGFGYTF. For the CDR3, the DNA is TGTGCCAGCAGCGTAGTTGGTGGTTTTGGCTACACCTTC. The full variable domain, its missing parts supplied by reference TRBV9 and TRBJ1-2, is DSGVTQTPKHLITATGQRVTLRCSPRSGDLSVYWYQQSLDQGLQFLIQYYNGEERAKGNILERFSAQQFPDLHSELNLSSLELGDSALYFCASSVVGGFGYTFGSGTRLTVV.

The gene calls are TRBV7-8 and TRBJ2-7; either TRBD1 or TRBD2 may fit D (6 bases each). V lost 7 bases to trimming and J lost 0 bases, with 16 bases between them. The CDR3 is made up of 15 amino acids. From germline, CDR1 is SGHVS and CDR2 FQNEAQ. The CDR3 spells CASTGSGAISYEQYF. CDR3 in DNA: TGTGCCAGCACCGGCTCGGGGGCGATCTCCTACGAGCAGTACTTC.